This is a list of T cell receptor beta chains from one sample in a study of cytomegalovirus exposure and HLA in healthy donors. Using immunoSEQ multiplex PCR, the repertoire was profiled, and TCRdb retains in-frame clones only, with some absent. In the table there are about 90,000 clones, around 66% of which are singletons. The material sequenced was PBMCs. These receptors all come from a man aged 30-40 years in good health and CMV-seronegative. Each CDR3 is given with its conserved first and last residue. D genes are given only for firm matches. Clone size is given for some rows only: seen once, a few or many times, or a class if the clone is expanded.

d_call: .; j_call: TRBJ1-5; v_call: TRBV6-6; clone_size: .; cdr3_nt: TGTGCCAGCAGTTACTTGGGGGCCGATCAGCCCCAGCATTTT; cdr3_aa: CASSYLGADQPQHF
d_call: .; j_call: TRBJ2-3; v_call: TRBV7-3; clone_size: .; cdr3_nt: TGTGCCAGCAGCCCGGGACTTTACCCTAGCACAGATACGCAGTATTTT; cdr3_aa: CASSPGLYPSTDTQYF
d_call: TRBD2; j_call: TRBJ2-2; v_call: TRBV10-3; clone_size: .; cdr3_nt: TGTGCCATCAGGAGCGGGGGGGCCGTCACCGGGGAGCTGTTTTTT; cdr3_aa: CAIRSGGAVTGELFF
d_call: TRBD1; j_call: TRBJ2-7; v_call: TRBV5-1; clone_size: few; cdr3_nt: TGCGCCAGCAGCAGAAGGGACAGCTCCTACGAGCAGTACTTC; cdr3_aa: CASSRRDSSYEQYF
d_call: .; j_call: TRBJ1-2; v_call: TRBV28; clone_size: .; cdr3_nt: TGTGCCAGCAGTTTAAGAACGGTAAACTATGGCTACACCTTC; cdr3_aa: CASSLRTVNYGYTF
d_call: .; j_call: TRBJ2-7; v_call: TRBV5-1; clone_size: few; cdr3_nt: TGCGCCAGCAGCTCACTAGATGCAGGGGACAACGAGCAGTACTTC; cdr3_aa: CASSSLDAGDNEQYF
d_call: TRBD2; j_call: TRBJ2-1; v_call: TRBV5-1; clone_size: .; cdr3_nt: TGCGCCAGCAGAGAAGGCGGGAGGGTAGGTGAGCAGTTCTTC; cdr3_aa: CASREGGRVGEQFF
d_call: TRBD1; j_call: TRBJ2-7; v_call: TRBV5-4; clone_size: .; cdr3_nt: TGTGCCAGCAGCTTGGTAGGGGGCGGACGCTACTACGAGCAGTACTTC; cdr3_aa: CASSLVGGGRYYEQYF
d_call: .; j_call: TRBJ1-4; v_call: TRBV18; clone_size: .; cdr3_nt: TGTGCCAGCTCACCAGGGAGGGTTGGGGGTAATGAAAAACTGTTTTTT; cdr3_aa: CASSPGRVGGNEKLFF
d_call: .; j_call: TRBJ2-5; v_call: TRBV7-9; clone_size: .; cdr3_nt: TGTGCCAGCAGCTTAGTTATAAACCAAGAGACCCAGTACTTC; cdr3_aa: CASSLVINQETQYF
d_call: TRBD1; j_call: TRBJ2-2; v_call: TRBV7-3; clone_size: .; cdr3_nt: TGTGCCAGCAGAACAGGGGTCACCGGGGAGCTGTTTTTT; cdr3_aa: CASRTGVTGELFF
d_call: .; j_call: TRBJ2-2; v_call: TRBV7-2; clone_size: .; cdr3_nt: TGTGCCAGCAGCTTAGTAGGCGGGTCAACTCAGGCCGGGGAGCTGTTTTTT; cdr3_aa: CASSLVGGSTQAGELFF
d_call: TRBD1; j_call: TRBJ1-4; v_call: TRBV7-3; clone_size: .; cdr3_nt: TGTGCCAGCAGCACCCAGGGTGGCAGGGGGCGTGCTAATGAAAAACTGTTTTTT; cdr3_aa: CASSTQGGRGRANEKLFF
d_call: .; j_call: TRBJ1-5; v_call: TRBV27; clone_size: few; cdr3_nt: TGTGCCAGCAGTTCCTCGAAGGGGGATCAGCCCCAGCATTTT; cdr3_aa: CASSSSKGDQPQHF
d_call: TRBD2; j_call: TRBJ2-7; v_call: TRBV13; clone_size: few; cdr3_nt: TGTGCCAGCACCTTTGGTCCTAGCGGGAGGTACGAGCAGTACTTC; cdr3_aa: CASTFGPSGRYEQYF
d_call: TRBD2; j_call: TRBJ2-2; v_call: TRBV7-3; clone_size: .; cdr3_nt: TGTGCCAGCAGCCTAGGACTAGCGGGAGGCACCGGGGAGCTGTTTTTT; cdr3_aa: CASSLGLAGGTGELFF
d_call: .; j_call: TRBJ1-2; v_call: TRBV21-1; clone_size: .; cdr3_nt: TGTGCCAGCAGCAAGGCCACAGGGTTTCGCTATGGCTACACCTTC; cdr3_aa: CASSKATGFRYGYTF
d_call: TRBD1; j_call: TRBJ1-2; v_call: TRBV20-1; clone_size: .; cdr3_nt: TGCGGATCGGGACAGGTCTATGGCTACACCTTC; cdr3_aa: CGSGQVYGYTF
d_call: TRBD1; j_call: TRBJ1-4; v_call: TRBV10-3; clone_size: once; cdr3_nt: TGTGCCATCAGTGAGGATGTGACAGGGGGACGTGAAAAACTGTTTTTT; cdr3_aa: CAISEDVTGGREKLFF
d_call: TRBD1; j_call: TRBJ2-2; v_call: TRBV5-5; clone_size: .; cdr3_nt: TGTGCCAGCAGCTTCAACCCGGGACAGGACACCGGGGAGCTGTTTTTT; cdr3_aa: CASSFNPGQDTGELFF
d_call: TRBD2; j_call: TRBJ2-7; v_call: TRBV6-1; clone_size: .; cdr3_nt: TGTGCCAGCAGTGGTGAGAGGACTAGCGGGACGGACGAGCAGTACTTC; cdr3_aa: CASSGERTSGTDEQYF
d_call: .; j_call: TRBJ1-4; v_call: TRBV10-3; clone_size: .; cdr3_nt: TGTGCCATCAGTGGAGACAGCCCTAATGAAAAACTGTTTTTT; cdr3_aa: CAISGDSPNEKLFF
d_call: .; j_call: TRBJ1-3; v_call: TRBV5-1; clone_size: .; cdr3_nt: TGCGCCAGCAGTATAGACGGACTGTACGCTGGAAACACCATATATTTT; cdr3_aa: CASSIDGLYAGNTIYF
d_call: .; j_call: TRBJ2-3; v_call: TRBV6-6; clone_size: .; cdr3_nt: TGTGCCAGCAGCCTGGTGGCGGGGGCGGATACGCAGTATTTT; cdr3_aa: CASSLVAGADTQYF
d_call: .; j_call: TRBJ2-5; v_call: TRBV5-1; clone_size: .; cdr3_nt: TGCGCCAGCAGCTTGAATTTGGCTAGCGAAGAGACCCAGTACTTC; cdr3_aa: CASSLNLASEETQYF
d_call: .; j_call: TRBJ1-2; v_call: TRBV7-6; clone_size: .; cdr3_nt: TGTGCCAGCAGCGGGGGGGGGACCTTTGCCGACTATGGCTACACCTTC; cdr3_aa: CASSGGGTFADYGYTF
d_call: .; j_call: TRBJ1-1; v_call: TRBV2; clone_size: .; cdr3_nt: TGTGCCAGCAAGGGACAAATGAACACTGAAGCTTTCTTT; cdr3_aa: CASKGQMNTEAFF
d_call: .; j_call: TRBJ2-7; v_call: TRBV20-1; clone_size: .; cdr3_nt: TGCAGTGTGAGGGAAGGCTACGAGCAGTACTTC; cdr3_aa: CSVREGYEQYF
d_call: .; j_call: TRBJ1-5; v_call: TRBV27; clone_size: .; cdr3_nt: TGTGCCAGCAGTATGGCCAATCAGCCCCAGCATTTT; cdr3_aa: CASSMANQPQHF
d_call: .; j_call: TRBJ2-5; v_call: TRBV18; clone_size: few; cdr3_nt: TGTGCCAGCTCACCACCCGTCTACCAAGAGACCCAGTACTTC; cdr3_aa: CASSPPVYQETQYF
d_call: .; j_call: TRBJ1-1; v_call: TRBV6-5; clone_size: .; cdr3_nt: TGTGCCAGCGAAAGCGGGAGTACGGCTTTCTTT; cdr3_aa: CASESGSTAFF
d_call: .; j_call: TRBJ2-7; v_call: TRBV4-1; clone_size: once; cdr3_nt: TGCGCCAGCAGCCAAGAAAAAGCGCCTAGCGTCCAGAGTGAGCAGTACTTC; cdr3_aa: CASSQEKAPSVQSEQYF
d_call: TRBD1; j_call: TRBJ2-3; v_call: TRBV7-3; clone_size: .; cdr3_nt: TGTGCCAGCAGCTACCACCCGGGACAGGGGACAGATACGCAGTATTTT; cdr3_aa: CASSYHPGQGTDTQYF
d_call: TRBD1; j_call: TRBJ1-5; v_call: TRBV5-1; clone_size: .; cdr3_nt: TGCGCCAGCAGCTTGTTACCCCCGACAGGGGGCGACCAGCCCCAGCATTTT; cdr3_aa: CASSLLPPTGGDQPQHF
d_call: .; j_call: TRBJ1-5; v_call: TRBV27; clone_size: .; cdr3_nt: TGTGCCAGCAAGCATGACAGGCTCCCTTTTCAGCCCCAGCATTTT; cdr3_aa: CASKHDRLPFQPQHF
d_call: TRBD1; j_call: TRBJ2-7; v_call: TRBV9; clone_size: .; cdr3_nt: TGTGCCAGCAGCATCGGACAGGTCCCCTACGAGCAGTACTTC; cdr3_aa: CASSIGQVPYEQYF
d_call: .; j_call: TRBJ1-3; v_call: TRBV4-1; clone_size: .; cdr3_nt: TGCGCCAGCAGCCGAGCCCGGGGGAGCGGAAACACCATATATTTT; cdr3_aa: CASSRARGSGNTIYF
d_call: TRBD2; j_call: TRBJ2-2; v_call: TRBV28; clone_size: .; cdr3_nt: TGTGCCAGCATTCAGGGCATCCCGAGACTAGCGGGGAACACCGGGGAGCTGTTTTTT; cdr3_aa: CASIQGIPRLAGNTGELFF
d_call: TRBD1; j_call: TRBJ2-3; v_call: TRBV11-3; clone_size: .; cdr3_nt: TGTGCCAGCAGCCCCACGACAGGGCCAGGGTACACAGATACGCAGTATTTT; cdr3_aa: CASSPTTGPGYTDTQYF
d_call: .; j_call: TRBJ1-2; v_call: TRBV15; clone_size: .; cdr3_nt: TGTGCCACCAGCAGAGGGGCAGGGCTACGGTGGGACTATGGCTACACCTTC; cdr3_aa: CATSRGAGLRWDYGYTF